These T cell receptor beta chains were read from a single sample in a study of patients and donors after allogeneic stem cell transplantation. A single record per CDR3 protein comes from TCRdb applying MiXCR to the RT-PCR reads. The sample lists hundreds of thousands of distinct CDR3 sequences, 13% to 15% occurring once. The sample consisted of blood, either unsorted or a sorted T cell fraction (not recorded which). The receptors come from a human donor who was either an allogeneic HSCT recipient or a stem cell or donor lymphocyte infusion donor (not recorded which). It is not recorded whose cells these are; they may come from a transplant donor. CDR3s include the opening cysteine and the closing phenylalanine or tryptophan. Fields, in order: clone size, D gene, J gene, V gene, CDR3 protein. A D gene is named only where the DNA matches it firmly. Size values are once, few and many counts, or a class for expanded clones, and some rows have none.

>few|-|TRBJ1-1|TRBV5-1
CASSSPPGRMNTEAFF
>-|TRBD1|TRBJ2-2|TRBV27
CASSSWDRVNTGELFF
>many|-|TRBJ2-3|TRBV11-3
CASQARGSTDTQYF
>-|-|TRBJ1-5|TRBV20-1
CSARDILSNQPQHF
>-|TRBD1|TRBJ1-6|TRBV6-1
CASSTGQVVSPLHF
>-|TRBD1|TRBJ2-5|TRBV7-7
CASSKGQQETQYF
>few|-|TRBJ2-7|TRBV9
CASSVELVPYEQYF
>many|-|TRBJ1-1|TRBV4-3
CASSPPGRGTEAFF
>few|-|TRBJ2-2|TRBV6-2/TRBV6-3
CASSYGTLFPGELFF
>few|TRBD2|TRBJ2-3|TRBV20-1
CSASSLAGSLDTQYF
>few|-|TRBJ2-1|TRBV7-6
CASSLFSDSYNEQFF
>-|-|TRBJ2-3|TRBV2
CASSGPDGGADTQYF
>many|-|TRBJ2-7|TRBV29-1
CSVKVGGPYEQYF
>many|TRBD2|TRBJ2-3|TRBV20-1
CSATTSGGTTDTQYF
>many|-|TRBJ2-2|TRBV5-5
CASSLLASGAANTGELFF
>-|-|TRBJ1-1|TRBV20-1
CSARVLRREAFF
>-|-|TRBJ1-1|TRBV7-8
CASSLTSWNTEAFF
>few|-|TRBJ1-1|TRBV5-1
CASSPSEGFLITEAFF
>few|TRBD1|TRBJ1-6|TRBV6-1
CASRTTGNSPLHF
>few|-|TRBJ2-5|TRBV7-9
CASSASRGAGETQYF
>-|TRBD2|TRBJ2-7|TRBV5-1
CASTNSGGAGEQYF
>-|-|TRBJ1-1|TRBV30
CAWSGQKGYNTEAFF
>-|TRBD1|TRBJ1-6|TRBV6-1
CASSVGQNNSPLHF